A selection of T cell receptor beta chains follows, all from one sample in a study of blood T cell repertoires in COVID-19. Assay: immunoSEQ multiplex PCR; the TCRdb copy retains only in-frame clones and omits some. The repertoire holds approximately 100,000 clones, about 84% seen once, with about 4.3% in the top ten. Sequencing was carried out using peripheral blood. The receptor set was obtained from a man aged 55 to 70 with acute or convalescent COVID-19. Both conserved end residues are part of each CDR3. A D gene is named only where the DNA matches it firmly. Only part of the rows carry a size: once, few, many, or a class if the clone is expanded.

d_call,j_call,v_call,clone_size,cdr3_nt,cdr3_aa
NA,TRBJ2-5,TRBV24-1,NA,TGTGCCACCAGTGATTCCAGGACGGCGGGAGAGACCCAGTACTTC,CATSDSRTAGETQYF
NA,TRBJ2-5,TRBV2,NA,TGTGCCAGCACGCGGGGTCTTGCGGAGACCCAGTACTTC,CASTRGLAETQYF
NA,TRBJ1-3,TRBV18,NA,TGTGCCAGCCTGATGAGGGTCGAACCTGGAAACACCATATATTTT,CASLMRVEPGNTIYF
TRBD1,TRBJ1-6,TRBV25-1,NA,TGTGCCAGCAGGGACAGGGTGGGTTCACCCCTCCACTTT,CASRDRVGSPLHF
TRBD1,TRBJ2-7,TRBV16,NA,TGTGCCAGCAGCCTTAGGACAGGGGTACAAGGCGAGCAGTACTTC,CASSLRTGVQGEQYF
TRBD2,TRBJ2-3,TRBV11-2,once,TGTGCCAGCAGCTTAGTAGCGGGCGCAGATACGCAGTATTTT,CASSLVAGADTQYF
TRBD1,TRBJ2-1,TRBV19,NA,TGTGCCAGTAGTATTGTCCCCTTTACCGGACAGGCCGGGTATGAGCAGTTCTTC,CASSIVPFTGQAGYEQFF
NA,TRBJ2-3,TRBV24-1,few,TGTGCCACCAGTGACCAAAACACAGATACGCAGTATTTT,CATSDQNTDTQYF
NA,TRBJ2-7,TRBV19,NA,TGTGCCAGTAGTATTGAGGATGGAGGGGCCTACGAGCAGTACTTC,CASSIEDGGAYEQYF
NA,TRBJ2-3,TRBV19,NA,TGTGCCAGTAGTATAGATCGGGGGGCCGGGACAGATACGCAGTATTTT,CASSIDRGAGTDTQYF
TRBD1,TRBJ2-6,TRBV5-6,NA,TGTGCCAGCAGCTTGGCGCCCGGGACAGGGAACGTCCTGACTTTC,CASSLAPGTGNVLTF
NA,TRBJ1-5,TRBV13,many,TGTGCCAGCAGCTTAGACAGGGATCAGCCCCAGCATTTT,CASSLDRDQPQHF
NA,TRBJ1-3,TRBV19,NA,TGTGCCAGTAGTATGCAACAGGGCAAAACCATATATTTT,CASSMQQGKTIYF
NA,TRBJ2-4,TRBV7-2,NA,TGTGCCAGCAGCTCCGAGACTTATATAGCCAAAAACATTCAGTACTTC,CASSSETYIAKNIQYF
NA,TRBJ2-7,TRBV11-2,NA,TGTGCCAGCAGCCTACAAATCGGGAAGGGCGAGCAGTACTTC,CASSLQIGKGEQYF
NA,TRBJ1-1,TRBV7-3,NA,TGTGCCAGCAGCCCGACAGGATTGAACACTGAAGCTTTCTTT,CASSPTGLNTEAFF
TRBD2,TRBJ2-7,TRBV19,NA,TGTGCCAGTAGTACTCGCCTAGCGGGCGCCTACGAGCAGTACTTC,CASSTRLAGAYEQYF
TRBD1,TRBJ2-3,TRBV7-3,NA,TGTGCCAGCAGCCCAAAGGGACAGGGGTACACAGATACGCAGTATTTT,CASSPKGQGYTDTQYF
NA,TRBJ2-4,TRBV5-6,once,TGTGCCAGCAGCATTAACAGGCTAGCCAAAAACATTCAGTACTTC,CASSINRLAKNIQYF
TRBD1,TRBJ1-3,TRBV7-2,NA,TGTGCCAGCAGCTTAGGGGACAGGGCGGACACCATATATTTT,CASSLGDRADTIYF
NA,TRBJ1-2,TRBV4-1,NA,TGCGCCAGCAGTAACTGGTATGGCTACACCTTC,CASSNWYGYTF
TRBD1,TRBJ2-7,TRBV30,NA,TGTGCCTGGAGCCCTCAATCGGACAGGTACGAGCAGTACTTC,CAWSPQSDRYEQYF
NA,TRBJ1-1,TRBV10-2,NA,TGCGCCAGCTCTCCCCTTTGGGGGCCTATGAACACTGAAGCTTTCTTT,CASSPLWGPMNTEAFF
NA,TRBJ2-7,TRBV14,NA,TGTGCCAGCAGCCAAGATCCCGGGTACCATGACTACGAGCAGTACTTC,CASSQDPGYHDYEQYF
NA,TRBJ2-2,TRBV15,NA,TGTGCCACCAGCAGAAAAAACAGGGCTAGCTTAAACACCGGGGAGCTGTTTTTT,CATSRKNRASLNTGELFF
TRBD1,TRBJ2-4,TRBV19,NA,TGTGCCAGCCAGGACAGGGGAGAACGTAATGCCAAAAACATTCAGTACTTC,CASQDRGERNAKNIQYF
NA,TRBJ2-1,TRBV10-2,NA,TGCGCCAGCAAGAGAACCGGGGTGTACAATGAGCAGTTCTTC,CASKRTGVYNEQFF
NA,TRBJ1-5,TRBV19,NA,TGTGCCAGTACCCCTCGTAAGGGGACAACCCAATATAGCAATCAGCCCCAGCATTTT,CASTPRKGTTQYSNQPQHF
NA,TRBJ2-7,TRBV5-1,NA,TGCGCCAGCAGGGCTGACAGTGCGAGCTCCTACGAGCAGTACTTC,CASRADSASSYEQYF
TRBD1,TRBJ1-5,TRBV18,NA,TGTGCCAGCTCAGGTGACAGGGGGAATCAGCCCCAGCATTTT,CASSGDRGNQPQHF
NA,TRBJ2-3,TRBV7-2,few,TGTGCCAGCAGCTTAGCGCTGCGGGAAGGAGATACGCAGTATTTT,CASSLALREGDTQYF
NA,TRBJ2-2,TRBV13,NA,TGTGCCAGCAGCTTGGGAGGATCGAACACCGGGGAGCTGTTTTTT,CASSLGGSNTGELFF
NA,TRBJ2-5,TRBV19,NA,TGTGCCAGTAACGGGGGACGGGAAGAGACCCAGTACTTC,CASNGGREETQYF
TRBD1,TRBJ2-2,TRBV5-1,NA,TGCGCCAGCAGCTTGGCTGGGACAGGGTTTGTTTTT,CASSLAGTGFVF
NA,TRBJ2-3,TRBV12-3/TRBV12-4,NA,TGTGCCAGCAGTTTCGGAGATACGCAGTATTTT,CASSFGDTQYF
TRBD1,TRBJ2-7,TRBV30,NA,TGTGCCTGCCCTAACGCGGGACAGGGGACCTACGAGCAGTACTTC,CACPNAGQGTYEQYF
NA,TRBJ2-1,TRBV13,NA,TGTGCCAGCAGCTTAGGGCAGGGCAACAATGAGCAGTTCTTC,CASSLGQGNNEQFF
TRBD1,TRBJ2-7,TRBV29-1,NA,TGCAGCGTTGGGCCGGGACAGGGAAGCTACGAGCAGTACTTC,CSVGPGQGSYEQYF
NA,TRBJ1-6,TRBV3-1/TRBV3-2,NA,TGTGCCAGCAGCCAAGATCGTTCCGGGAATTCACCCCTCCACTTT,CASSQDRSGNSPLHF
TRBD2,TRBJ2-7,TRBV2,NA,TGTGCCAGCAGACCGGACGGGGGGAGGGAGCAGTACTTC,CASRPDGGREQYF
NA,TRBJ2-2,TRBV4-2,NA,TGTGCCAGCAGCCGACCCGAGGGTGACACCGGGGAGCTGTTTTTT,CASSRPEGDTGELFF
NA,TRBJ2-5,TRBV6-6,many,TGTGCCAGCTTTGAGGGCTATAATCGGGAGACCCAGTACTTC,CASFEGYNRETQYF
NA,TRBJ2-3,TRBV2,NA,TGTGCCAGCAGTGTCGGCCGGGCAGGGGTGAATACGCAGTATTTT,CASSVGRAGVNTQYF
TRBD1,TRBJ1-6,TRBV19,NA,TGTGCCAGTAGTCCACGGACAGGGACGTATTCACCCCTCCACTTT,CASSPRTGTYSPLHF
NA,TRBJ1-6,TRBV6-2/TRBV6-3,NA,TGTGCCAGCAGTTACCAATTTTCACCCCTCCACTTT,CASSYQFSPLHF